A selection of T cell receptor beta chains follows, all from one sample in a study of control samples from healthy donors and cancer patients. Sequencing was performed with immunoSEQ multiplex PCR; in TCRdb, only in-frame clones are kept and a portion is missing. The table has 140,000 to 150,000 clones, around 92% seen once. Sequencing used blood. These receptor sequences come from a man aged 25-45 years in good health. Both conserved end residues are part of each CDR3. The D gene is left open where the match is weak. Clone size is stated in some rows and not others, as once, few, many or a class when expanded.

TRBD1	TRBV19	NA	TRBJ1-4	CASSPMTGGEKLFF	TGTGCCAGTAGTCCTATGACAGGGGGTGAAAAACTGTTTTTT
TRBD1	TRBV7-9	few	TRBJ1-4	CASSSGTGGEKLFF	TGTGCCAGCAGCTCCGGGACAGGGGGTGAAAAACTGTTTTTT
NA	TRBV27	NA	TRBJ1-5	CASSAGRTRQPQHF	TGTGCCAGCAGTGCGGGACGGACTCGTCAGCCCCAGCATTTT
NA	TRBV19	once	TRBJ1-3	CASSTEGSGNTIYF	TGTGCCAGTAGCACGGAGGGGTCTGGAAACACCATATATTTT
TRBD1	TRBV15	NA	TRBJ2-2	CATSRDGDRNTGELFF	TGTGCCACCAGCAGAGACGGGGACAGAAACACCGGGGAGCTGTTTTTT
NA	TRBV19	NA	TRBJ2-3	CATSTVPTDTQYF	TGTGCCACATCAACGGTCCCCACAGATACGCAGTATTTT
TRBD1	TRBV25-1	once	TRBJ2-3	CASRPGQGADTQYF	TGTGCCAGCAGACCGGGACAGGGGGCAGATACGCAGTATTTT
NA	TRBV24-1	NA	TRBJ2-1	CATSDRDASSYNEQFF	TGTGCCACCAGTGATAGAGACGCCAGCTCCTACAATGAGCAGTTCTTC
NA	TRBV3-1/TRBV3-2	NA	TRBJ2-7	CASSQGRGRYYEQYF	TGTGCCAGCAGCCAAGGCAGGGGACGGTACTACGAGCAGTACTTC
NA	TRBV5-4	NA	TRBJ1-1	CASSPPNRADYEAFF	TGTGCCAGCAGCCCCCCTAACAGGGCAGACTATGAAGCTTTCTTT
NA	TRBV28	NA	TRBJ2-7	CASSLPEKGEQYF	TGTGCCAGCAGTTTACCCGAAAAGGGCGAGCAGTACTTC
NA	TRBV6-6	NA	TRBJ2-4	CASGGRALAKNIQYF	TGTGCCAGTGGGGGTCGGGCGCTAGCCAAAAACATTCAGTACTTC
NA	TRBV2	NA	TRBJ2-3	CASSGGREETDTQYF	TGTGCCAGCAGCGGGGGCAGGGAGGAGACAGATACGCAGTATTTT
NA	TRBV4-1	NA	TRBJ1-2	CASSHVQGNGYTF	TGCGCCAGCAGCCATGTACAGGGTAATGGCTACACCTTC
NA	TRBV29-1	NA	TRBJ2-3	CSVPFASDTQYF	TGCAGCGTTCCTTTTGCGTCGGATACGCAGTATTTT
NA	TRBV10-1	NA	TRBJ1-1	CASSEDRYTEAFF	TGCGCCAGCAGCGAGGACAGATACACTGAAGCTTTCTTT